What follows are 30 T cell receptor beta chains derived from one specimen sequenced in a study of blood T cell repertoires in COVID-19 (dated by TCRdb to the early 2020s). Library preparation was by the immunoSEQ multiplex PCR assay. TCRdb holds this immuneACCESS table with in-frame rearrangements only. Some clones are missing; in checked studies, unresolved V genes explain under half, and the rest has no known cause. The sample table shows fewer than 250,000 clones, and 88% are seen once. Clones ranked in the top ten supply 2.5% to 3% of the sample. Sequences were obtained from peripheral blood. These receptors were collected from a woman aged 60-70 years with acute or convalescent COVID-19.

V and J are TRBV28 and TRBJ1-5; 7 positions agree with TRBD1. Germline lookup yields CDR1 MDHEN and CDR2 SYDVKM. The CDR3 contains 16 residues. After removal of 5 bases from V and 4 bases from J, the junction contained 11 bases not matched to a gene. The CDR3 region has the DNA TGTGCCAGCAGTCTCACTACTACAGGGGTAAATCAGCCCCAGCATTTT. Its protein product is CASSLTTTGVNQPQHF.

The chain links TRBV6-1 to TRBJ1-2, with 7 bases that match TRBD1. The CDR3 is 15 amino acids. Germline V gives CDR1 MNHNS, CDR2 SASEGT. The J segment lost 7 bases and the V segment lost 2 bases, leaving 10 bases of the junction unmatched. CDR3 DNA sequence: TGTGCCAGCAGTGAACCAGGGTGGGGACAGCGTGGCTACACCTTC. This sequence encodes CASSEPGWGQRGYTF.

The CDR3 DNA is TGTGCCAGCAGCTTGGAGGCAGGGGGCTTTTACGAGCAGTACTTC. Protein: CASSLEAGGFYEQYF. J is TRBJ2-7 and V is TRBV5-5, with 8 bases lining up with TRBD1. CDR3 length: 15 amino acids. The V gene's germline CDR1 is SGHKS and CDR2 YYEKEE (reference sequence). V lost 0 bases, J lost 4 bases, and 6 bases stayed unmatched.

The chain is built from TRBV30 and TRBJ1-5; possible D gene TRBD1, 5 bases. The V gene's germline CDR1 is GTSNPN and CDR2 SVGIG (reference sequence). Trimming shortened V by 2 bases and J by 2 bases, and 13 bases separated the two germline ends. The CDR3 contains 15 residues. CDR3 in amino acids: CAWSLKRGGNQPQHF. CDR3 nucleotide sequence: TGTGCCTGGAGTCTAAAGCGGGGCGGCAATCAGCCCCAGCATTTT.

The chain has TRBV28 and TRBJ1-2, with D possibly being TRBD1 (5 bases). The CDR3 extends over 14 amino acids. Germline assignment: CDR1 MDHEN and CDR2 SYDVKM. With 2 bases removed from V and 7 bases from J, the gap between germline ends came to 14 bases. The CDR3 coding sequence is TGTGCCAGCAGTTTACGGGGGGTGTATGTTGGCTACACCTTC. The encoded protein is CASSLRGVYVGYTF.

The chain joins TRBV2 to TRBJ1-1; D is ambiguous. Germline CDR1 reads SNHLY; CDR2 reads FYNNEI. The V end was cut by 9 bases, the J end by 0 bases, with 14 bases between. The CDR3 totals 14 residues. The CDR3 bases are TGTGCCAGTGTTCCTGGCAGTTTGAACACTGAAGCTTTCTTT. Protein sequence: CASVPGSLNTEAFF. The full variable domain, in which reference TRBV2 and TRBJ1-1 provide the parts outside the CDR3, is EPEVTQTPSHQVTQMGQEVILRCVPISNHLYFYWYRQILGQKVEFLVSFYNNEISEKSEIFDDQFSVERPDGSNFTLKIRSTKLEDSAMYFCASVPGSLNTEAFFGQGTRLTVV.

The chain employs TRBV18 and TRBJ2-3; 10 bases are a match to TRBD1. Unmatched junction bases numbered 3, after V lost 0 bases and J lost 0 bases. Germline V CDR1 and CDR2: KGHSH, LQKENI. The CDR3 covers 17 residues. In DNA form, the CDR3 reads TGTGCCAGCTCACCACCGACAGGGGGCGACAGCACAGATACGCAGTATTTT. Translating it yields CASSPPTGGDSTDTQYF.

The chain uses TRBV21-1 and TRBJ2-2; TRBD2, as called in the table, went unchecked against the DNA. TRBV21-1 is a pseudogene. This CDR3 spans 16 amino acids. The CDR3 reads CASSKEAGRRAGELFF. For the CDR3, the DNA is TGTGCCAGCAGCAAAGAGGCAGGACGGAGGGCCGGGGAGCTGTTTTTT.

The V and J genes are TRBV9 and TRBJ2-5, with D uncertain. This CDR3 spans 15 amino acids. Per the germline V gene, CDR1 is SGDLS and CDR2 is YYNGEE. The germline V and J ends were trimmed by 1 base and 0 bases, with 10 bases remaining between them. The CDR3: CASSVSTAYQETQYF. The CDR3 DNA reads TGTGCCAGCAGCGTAAGTACAGCTTACCAAGAGACCCAGTACTTC.

In DNA form, the CDR3 reads TGTGCCAGCAGTCCAACGACAGGGAGGTATGGCTACACCTTC. The encoded protein is CASSPTTGRYGYTF. The chain carries TRBV27 and TRBJ1-2; 7 bases are a match to TRBD1. V dropped 5 bases and J dropped 5; count of bases not matched to a gene: 8. Germline V gene lookup returns CDR1 MNHEY and CDR2 SMNVEV (reference sequence). The CDR3 runs to 14 residues.

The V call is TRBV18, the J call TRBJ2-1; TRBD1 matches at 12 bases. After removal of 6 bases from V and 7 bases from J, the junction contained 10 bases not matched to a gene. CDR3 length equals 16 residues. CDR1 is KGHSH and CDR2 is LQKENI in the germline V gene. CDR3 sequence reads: CASSRRDRGRWNEQFF. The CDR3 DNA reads TGTGCCAGCTCCCGACGGGACAGGGGGCGCTGGAATGAGCAGTTCTTC.

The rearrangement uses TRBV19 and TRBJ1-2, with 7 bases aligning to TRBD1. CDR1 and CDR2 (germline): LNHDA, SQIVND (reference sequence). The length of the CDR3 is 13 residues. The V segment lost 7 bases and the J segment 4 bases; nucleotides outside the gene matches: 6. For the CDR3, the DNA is TGTGCCAGTACTCCTGACAGGGTCTATGGCTACACCTTC. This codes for CASTPDRVYGYTF.

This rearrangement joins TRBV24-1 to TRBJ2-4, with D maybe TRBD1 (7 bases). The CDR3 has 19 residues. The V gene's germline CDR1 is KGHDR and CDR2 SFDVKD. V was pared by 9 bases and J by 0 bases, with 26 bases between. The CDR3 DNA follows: TGTGCCACCGTACTTTCCCAGGAGGGGGCCCGTTTAGCCAAAAACATTCAGTACTTC. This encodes CATVLSQEGARLAKNIQYF.

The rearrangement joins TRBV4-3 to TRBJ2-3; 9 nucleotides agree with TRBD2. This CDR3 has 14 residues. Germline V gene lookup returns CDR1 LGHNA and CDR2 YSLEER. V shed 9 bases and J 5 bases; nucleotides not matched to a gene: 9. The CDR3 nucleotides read TGCGCCAGTAACCGGGGCGGGAGGGGAGATACGCAGTATTTT. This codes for CASNRGGRGDTQYF.

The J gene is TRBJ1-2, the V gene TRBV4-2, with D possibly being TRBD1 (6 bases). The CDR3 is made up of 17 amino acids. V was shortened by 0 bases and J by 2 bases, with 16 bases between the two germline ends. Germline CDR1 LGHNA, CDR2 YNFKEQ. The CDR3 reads CASSQDLTGTLNYGYTF. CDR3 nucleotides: TGTGCCAGCAGCCAAGACCTAACCGGGACACTAAACTATGGCTACACCTTC.

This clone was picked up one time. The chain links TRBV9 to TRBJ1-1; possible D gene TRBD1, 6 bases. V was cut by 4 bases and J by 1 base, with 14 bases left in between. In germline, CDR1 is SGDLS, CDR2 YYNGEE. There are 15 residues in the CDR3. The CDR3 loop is CASSLKDRQNTEAFF. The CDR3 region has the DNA TGTGCCAGCAGCTTAAAAGACAGGCAGAACACTGAAGCTTTCTTT. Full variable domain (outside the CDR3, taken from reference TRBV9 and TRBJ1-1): DSGVTQTPKHLITATGQRVTLRCSPRSGDLSVYWYQQSLDQGLQFLIQYYNGEERAKGNILERFSAQQFPDLHSELNLSSLELGDSALYFCASSLKDRQNTEAFFGQGTRLTVV.

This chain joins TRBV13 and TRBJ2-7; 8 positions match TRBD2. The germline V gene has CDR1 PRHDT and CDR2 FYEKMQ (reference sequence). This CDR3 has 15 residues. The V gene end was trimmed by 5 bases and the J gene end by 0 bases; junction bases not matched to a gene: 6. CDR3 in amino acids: CASSPPGGNSYEQYF. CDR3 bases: TGTGCCAGCAGCCCCCCGGGGGGGAACTCCTACGAGCAGTACTTC.

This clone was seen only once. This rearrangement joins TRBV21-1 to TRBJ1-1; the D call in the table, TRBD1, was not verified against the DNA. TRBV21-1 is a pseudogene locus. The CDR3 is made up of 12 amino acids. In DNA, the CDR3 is TGTGCCAGCCGCTTAAGGACAGCTGAAGCTTTCTTT. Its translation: CASRLRTAEAFF.

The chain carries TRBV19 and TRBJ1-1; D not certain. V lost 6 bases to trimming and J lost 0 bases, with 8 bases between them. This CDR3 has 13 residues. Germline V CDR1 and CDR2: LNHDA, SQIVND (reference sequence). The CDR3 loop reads CASSAQMNTEAFF. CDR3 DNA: TGTGCCAGTAGCGCGCAAATGAACACTGAAGCTTTCTTT.

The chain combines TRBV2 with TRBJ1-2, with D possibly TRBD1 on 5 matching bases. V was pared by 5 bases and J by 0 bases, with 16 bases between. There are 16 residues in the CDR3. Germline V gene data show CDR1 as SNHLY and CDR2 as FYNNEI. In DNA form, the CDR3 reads TGTGCCAGCAGTTATTATGGGGGGTTTTCTAACTATGGCTACACCTTC. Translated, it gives CASSYYGGFSNYGYTF.

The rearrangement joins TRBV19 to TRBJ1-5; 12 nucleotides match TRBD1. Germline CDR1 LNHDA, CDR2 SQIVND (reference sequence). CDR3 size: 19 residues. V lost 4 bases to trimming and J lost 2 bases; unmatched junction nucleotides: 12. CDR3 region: CASSTPGQGAKRGNQPQHF. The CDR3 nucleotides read TGTGCCAGTAGTACACCGGGACAGGGGGCAAAGCGGGGCAATCAGCCCCAGCATTTT.

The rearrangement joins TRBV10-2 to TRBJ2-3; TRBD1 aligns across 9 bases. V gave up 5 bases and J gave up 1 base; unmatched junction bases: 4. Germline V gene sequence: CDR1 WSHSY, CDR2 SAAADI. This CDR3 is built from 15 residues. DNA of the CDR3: TGCGCCAGCAGTTCCGGACAGGGGCGCACAGATACGCAGTATTTT. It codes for CASSSGQGRTDTQYF.

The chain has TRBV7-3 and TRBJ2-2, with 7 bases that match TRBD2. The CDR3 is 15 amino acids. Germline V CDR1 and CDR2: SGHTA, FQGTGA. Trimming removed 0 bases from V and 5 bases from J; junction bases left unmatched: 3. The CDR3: CASSLTSGATGELFF. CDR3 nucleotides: TGTGCCAGCAGCTTAACCAGCGGGGCGACCGGGGAGCTGTTTTTT.

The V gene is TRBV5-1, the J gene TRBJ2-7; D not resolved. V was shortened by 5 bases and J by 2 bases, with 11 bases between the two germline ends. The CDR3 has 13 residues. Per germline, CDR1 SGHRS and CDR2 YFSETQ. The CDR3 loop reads CASRTTSTYEQYF. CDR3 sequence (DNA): TGCGCCAGCAGGACGACAAGTACCTACGAGCAGTACTTC.

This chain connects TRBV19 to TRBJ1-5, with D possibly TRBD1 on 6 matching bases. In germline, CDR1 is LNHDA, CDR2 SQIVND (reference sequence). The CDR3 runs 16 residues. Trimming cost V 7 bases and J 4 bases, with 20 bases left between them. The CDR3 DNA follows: TGTGCCAGTACCTCAACATTAAGGGGGGGAAATCAGCCCCAGCATTTT. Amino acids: CASTSTLRGGNQPQHF.

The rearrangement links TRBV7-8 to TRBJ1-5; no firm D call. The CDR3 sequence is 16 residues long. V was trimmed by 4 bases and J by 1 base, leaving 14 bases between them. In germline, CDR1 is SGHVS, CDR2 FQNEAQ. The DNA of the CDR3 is TGTGCCAGCAGCTCAACTCAGGCCCCGAGCAATCAGCCCCAGCATTTT. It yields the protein CASSSTQAPSNQPQHF.

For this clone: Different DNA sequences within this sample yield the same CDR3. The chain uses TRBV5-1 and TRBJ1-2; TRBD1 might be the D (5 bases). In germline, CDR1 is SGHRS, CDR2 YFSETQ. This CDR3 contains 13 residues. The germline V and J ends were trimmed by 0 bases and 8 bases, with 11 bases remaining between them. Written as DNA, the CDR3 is TGCGCCAGCAGCTTGGTAGGGGAGGGCGGCTACACCTTC. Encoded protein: CASSLVGEGGYTF.

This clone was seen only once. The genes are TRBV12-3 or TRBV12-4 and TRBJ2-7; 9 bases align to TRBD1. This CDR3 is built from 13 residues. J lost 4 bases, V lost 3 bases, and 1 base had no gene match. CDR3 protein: CASSFDRGYEQYF. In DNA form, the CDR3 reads TGTGCCAGCAGTTTTGACAGGGGGTACGAGCAGTACTTC.

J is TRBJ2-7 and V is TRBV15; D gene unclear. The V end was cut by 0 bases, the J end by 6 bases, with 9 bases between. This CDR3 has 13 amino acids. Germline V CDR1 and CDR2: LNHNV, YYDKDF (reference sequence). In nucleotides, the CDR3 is TGTGCCACCAGCAGAGATTTATTTTCCGAGCAGTACTTC. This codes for CATSRDLFSEQYF.

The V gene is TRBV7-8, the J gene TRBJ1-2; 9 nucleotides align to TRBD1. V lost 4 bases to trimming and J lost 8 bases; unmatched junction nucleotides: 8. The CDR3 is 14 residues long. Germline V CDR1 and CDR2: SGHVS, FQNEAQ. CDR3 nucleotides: TGTGCCAGCAGCTCCGAGACAGGGGGGAGAGGCTACACCTTC. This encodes CASSSETGGRGYTF.